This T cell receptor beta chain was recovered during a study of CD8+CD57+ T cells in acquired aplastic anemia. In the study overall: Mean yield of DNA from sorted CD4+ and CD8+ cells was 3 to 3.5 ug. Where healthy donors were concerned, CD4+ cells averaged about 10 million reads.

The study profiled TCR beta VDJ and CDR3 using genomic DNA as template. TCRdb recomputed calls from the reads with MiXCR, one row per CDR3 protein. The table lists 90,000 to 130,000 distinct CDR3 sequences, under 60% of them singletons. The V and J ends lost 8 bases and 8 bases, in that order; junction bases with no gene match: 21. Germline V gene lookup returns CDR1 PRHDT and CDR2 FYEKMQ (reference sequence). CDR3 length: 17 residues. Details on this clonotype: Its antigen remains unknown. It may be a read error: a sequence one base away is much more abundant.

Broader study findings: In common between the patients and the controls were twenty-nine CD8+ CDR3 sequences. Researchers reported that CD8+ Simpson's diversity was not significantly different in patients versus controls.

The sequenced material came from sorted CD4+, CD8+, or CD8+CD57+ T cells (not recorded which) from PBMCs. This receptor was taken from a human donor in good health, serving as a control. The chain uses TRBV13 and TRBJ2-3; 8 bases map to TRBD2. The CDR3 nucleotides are TGTGCCAGCGGGATAACCAAGGGACTAGTGAGGCCAGGTACGCAGTATTTT. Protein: CASGITKGLVRPGTQYF.